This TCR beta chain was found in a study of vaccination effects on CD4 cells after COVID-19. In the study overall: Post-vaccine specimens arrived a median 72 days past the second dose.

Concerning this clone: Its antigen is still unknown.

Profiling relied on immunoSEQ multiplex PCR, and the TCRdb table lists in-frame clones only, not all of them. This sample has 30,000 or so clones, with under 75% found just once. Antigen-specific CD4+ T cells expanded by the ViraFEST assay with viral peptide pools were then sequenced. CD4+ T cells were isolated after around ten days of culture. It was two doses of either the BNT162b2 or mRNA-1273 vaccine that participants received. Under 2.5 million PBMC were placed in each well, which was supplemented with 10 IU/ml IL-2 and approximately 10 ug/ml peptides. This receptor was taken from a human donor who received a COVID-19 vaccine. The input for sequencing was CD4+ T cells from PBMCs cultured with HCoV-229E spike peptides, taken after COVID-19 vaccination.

CDR3 nucleotides: TGTGCCAGCAGCGAACTCGGAAAATGGACAGGAGACGCAGATACGCAGTATTTT. This gives the protein CASSELGKWTGDADTQYF. The chain uses TRBV3-1 (or the pseudogene TRBV3-2) and TRBJ2-3; 7 bases align to TRBD1. Germline CDR1 LGHDT, CDR2 YNNKEL (reference sequence). V dropped 5 bases and J dropped 4; count of bases not matched to a gene: 18. The CDR3 has 18 residues.